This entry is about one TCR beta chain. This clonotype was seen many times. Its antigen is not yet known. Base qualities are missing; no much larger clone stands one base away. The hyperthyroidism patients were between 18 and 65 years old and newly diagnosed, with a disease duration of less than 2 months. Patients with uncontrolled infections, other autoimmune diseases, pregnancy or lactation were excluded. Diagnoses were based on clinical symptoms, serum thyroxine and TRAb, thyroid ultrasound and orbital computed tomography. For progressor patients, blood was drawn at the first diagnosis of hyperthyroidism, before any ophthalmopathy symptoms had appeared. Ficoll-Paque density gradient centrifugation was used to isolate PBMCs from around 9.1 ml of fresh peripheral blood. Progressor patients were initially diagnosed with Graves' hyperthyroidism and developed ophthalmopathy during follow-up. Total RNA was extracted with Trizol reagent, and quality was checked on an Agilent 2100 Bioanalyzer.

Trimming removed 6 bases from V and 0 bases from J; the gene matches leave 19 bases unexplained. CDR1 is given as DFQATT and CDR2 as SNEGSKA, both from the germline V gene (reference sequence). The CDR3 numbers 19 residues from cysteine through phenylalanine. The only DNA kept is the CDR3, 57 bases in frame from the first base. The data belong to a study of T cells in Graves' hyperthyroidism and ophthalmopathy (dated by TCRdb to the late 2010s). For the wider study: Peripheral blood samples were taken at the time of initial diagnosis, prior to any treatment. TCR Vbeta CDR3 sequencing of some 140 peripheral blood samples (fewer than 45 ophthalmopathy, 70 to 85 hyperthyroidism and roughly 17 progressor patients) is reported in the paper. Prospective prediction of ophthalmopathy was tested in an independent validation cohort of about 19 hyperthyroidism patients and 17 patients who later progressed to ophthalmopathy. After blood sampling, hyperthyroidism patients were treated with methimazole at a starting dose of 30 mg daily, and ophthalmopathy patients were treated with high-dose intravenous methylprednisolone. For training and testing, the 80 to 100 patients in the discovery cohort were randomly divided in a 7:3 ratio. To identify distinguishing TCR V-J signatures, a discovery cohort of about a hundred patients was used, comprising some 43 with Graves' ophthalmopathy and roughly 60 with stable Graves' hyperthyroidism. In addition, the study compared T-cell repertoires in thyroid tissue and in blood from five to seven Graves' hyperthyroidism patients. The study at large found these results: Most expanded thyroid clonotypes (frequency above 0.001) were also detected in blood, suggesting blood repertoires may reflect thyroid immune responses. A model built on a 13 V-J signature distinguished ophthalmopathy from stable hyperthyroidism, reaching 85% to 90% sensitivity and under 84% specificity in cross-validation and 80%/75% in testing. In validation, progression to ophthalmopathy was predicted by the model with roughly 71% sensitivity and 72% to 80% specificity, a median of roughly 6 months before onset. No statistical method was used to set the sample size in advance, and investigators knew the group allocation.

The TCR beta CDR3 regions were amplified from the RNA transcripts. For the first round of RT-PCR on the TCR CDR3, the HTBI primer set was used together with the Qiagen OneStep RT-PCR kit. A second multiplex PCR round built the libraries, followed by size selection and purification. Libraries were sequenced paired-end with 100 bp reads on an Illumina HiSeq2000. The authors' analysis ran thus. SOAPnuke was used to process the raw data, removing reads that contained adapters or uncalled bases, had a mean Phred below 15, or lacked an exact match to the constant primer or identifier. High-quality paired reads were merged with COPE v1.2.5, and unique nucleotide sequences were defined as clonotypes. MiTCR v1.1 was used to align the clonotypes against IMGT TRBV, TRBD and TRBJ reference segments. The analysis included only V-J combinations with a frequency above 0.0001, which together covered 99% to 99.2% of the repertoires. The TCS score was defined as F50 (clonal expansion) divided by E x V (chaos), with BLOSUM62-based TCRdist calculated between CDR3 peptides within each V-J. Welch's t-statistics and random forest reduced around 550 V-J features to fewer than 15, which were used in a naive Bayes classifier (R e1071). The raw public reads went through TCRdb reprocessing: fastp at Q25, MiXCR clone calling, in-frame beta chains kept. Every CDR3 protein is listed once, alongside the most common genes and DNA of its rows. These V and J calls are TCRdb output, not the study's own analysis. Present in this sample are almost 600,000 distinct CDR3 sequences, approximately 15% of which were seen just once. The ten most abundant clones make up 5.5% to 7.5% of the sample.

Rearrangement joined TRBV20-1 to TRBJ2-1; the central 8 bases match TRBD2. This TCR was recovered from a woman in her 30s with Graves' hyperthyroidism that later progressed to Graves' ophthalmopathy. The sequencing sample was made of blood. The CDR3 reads CSALLEIGGRKSSYNEQFF. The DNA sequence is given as TGCAGTGCCCTCCTTGAGATAGGCGGGAGGAAGAGCTCCTACAATGAGCAGTTCTTC.